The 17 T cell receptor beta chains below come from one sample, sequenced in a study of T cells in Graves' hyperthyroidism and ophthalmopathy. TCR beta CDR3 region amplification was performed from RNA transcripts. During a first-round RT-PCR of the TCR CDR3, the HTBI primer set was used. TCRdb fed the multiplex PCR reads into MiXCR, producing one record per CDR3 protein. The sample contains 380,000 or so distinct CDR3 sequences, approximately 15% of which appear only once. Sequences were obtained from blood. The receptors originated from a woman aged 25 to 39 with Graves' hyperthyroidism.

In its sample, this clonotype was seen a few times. CDR3 loop: CASSQGPGRVNQPQHF. The CDR3 nucleotides are TGTGCCAGCAGCCAGGGACCCGGGAGGGTCAATCAGCCCCAGCATTTT. This chain joins TRBV5-4 and TRBJ1-5; TRBD1 is a possible D gene (5 bases). This CDR3 contains 16 residues. V shed 4 bases and J shed 3 bases, with 17 bases lying between them. CDR1 and CDR2 from the germline V gene are SGHNT and YYREEE (reference sequence).

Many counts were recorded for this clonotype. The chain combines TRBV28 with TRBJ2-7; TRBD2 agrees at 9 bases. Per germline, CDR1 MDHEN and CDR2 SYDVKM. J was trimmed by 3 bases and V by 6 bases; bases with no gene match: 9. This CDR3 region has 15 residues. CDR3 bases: TGTGCCAGCAGCTATAGCGGGGGTGGGGTCTACGAGCAGTACTTC. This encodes CASSYSGGGVYEQYF.

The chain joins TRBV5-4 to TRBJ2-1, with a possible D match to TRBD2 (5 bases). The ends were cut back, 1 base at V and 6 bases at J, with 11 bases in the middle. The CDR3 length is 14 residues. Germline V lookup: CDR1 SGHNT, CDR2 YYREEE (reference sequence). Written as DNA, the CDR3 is TGTGCCAGCAGCTTGAGGAGGAGCGCCAATGAGCAGTTCTTC. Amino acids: CASSLRRSANEQFF.

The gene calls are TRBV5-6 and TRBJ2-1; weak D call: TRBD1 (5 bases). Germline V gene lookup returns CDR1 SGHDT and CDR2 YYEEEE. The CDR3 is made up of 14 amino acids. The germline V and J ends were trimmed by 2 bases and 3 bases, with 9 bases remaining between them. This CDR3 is CASSFQGNYNEQFF. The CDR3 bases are TGTGCCAGCAGCTTCCAGGGTAACTACAATGAGCAGTTCTTC.

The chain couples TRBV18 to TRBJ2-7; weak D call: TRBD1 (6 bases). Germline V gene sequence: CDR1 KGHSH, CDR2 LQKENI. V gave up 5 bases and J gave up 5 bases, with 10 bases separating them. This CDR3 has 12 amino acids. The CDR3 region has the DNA TGTGCCAGCTCATCCTACAGGGACGAGCAGTACTTC. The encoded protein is CASSSYRDEQYF.

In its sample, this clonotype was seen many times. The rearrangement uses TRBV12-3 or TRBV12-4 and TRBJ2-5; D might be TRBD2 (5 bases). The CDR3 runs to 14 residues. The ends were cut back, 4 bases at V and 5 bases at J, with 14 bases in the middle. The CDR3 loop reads CASSSQLDWETQYF. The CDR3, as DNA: TGTGCCAGCAGTTCGCAACTAGATTGGGAGACCCAGTACTTC.

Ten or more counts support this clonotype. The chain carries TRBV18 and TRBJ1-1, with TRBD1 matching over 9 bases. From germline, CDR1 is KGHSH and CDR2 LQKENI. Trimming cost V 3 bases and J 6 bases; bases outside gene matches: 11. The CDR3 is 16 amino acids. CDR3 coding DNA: TGTGCCAGCTCACCCTTGAGAACAGGGGGCGCCGCTGAAGCTTTCTTT. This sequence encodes CASSPLRTGGAAEAFF.

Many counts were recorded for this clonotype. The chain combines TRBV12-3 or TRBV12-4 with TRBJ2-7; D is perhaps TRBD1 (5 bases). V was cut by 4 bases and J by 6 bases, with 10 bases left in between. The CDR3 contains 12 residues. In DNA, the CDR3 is TGTGCCAGCAGTTCCACAGGTTTCGAGCAGTACTTC. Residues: CASSSTGFEQYF.

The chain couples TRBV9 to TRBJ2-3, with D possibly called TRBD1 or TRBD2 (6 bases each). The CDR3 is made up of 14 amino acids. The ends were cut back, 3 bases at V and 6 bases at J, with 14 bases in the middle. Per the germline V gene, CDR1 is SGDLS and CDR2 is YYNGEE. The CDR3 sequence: CASSEGDLSDTQYF. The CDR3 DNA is TGTGCCAGCAGCGAGGGGGACTTGTCGGATACGCAGTATTTT.

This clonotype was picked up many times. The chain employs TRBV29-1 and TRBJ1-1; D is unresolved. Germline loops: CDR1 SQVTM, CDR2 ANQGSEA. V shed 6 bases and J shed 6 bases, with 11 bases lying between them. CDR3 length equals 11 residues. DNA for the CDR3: TGCAGCGTAAAAAGGGAGGCTGAAGCTTTCTTT. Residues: CSVKREAEAFF.

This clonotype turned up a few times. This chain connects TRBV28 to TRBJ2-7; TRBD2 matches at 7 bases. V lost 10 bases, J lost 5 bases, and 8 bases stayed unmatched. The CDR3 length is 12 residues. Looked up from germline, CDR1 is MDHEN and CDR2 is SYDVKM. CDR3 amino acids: CATRRESNEQYF. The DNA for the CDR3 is TGTGCCACCAGGCGGGAGAGTAACGAGCAGTACTTC. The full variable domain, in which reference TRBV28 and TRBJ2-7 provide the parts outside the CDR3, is DVKVTQSSRYLVKRTGEKVFLECVQDMDHENMFWYRQDPGLGLRLIYFSYDVKMKEKGDIPEGYSVSREKKERFSLILESASTNQTSMYLCATRRESNEQYFGPGTRLTVT.

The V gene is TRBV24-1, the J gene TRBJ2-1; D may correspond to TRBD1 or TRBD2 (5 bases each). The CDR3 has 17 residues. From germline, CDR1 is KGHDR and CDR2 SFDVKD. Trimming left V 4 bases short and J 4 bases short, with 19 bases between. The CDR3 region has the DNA TGTGCCACCAGTGACCATCAGGGACCCCAAAAGTACAATGAGCAGTTCTTC. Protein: CATSDHQGPQKYNEQFF.

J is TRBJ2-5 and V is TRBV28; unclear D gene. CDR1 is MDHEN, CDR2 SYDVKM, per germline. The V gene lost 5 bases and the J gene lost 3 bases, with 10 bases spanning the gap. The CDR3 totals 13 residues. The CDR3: CASSLRAEETQYF. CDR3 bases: TGTGCCAGCAGTCTCCGGGCCGAAGAGACCCAGTACTTC.

DNA of the CDR3: TGTGCCACCAGTGATTTGGGGCCGGGACAGGGAAGAGGTGAGCAGTTCTTC. It specifies CATSDLGPGQGRGEQFF. This chain links TRBV24-1 with TRBJ2-1, with 9 positions matching TRBD1. The V and J ends lost 0 bases and 9 bases, in that order; junction bases with no gene match: 11. CDR1 is KGHDR, CDR2 SFDVKD, per germline. This CDR3 region has 17 residues.

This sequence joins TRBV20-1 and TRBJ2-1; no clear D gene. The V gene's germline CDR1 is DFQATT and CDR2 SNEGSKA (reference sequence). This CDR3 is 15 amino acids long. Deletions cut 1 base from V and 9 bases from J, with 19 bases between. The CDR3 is CSARAPPSLGGEQFF. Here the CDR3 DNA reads TGCAGTGCTAGAGCCCCCCCAAGCTTAGGCGGTGAGCAGTTCTTC.

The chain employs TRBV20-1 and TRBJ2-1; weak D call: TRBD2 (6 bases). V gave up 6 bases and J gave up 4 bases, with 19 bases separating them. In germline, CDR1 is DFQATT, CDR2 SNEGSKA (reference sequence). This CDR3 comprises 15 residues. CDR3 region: CSAPKGGLEYNEQFF. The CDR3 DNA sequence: TGCAGTGCCCCTAAAGGAGGGCTGGAATACAATGAGCAGTTCTTC.

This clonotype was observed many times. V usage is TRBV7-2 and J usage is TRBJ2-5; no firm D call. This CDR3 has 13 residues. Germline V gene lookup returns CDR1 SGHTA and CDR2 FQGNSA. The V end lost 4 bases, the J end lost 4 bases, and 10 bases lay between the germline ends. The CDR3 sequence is CASSSPLTETQYF. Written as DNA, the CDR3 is TGTGCCAGCAGCTCCCCCCTCACAGAGACCCAGTACTTC.